This TCR beta chain comes out of a study of blood T cells in healthy people across ages. General observations from the study: Both higher diversity and more naive CD4+ cells marked long-lived donors when set against aged donors.

V was cut by 8 bases and J by 2 bases, with 13 bases left in between. This CDR3 is built from 13 residues. Germline V gene lookup returns CDR1 SGHTA and CDR2 FQGNSA. The table lists this clonotype with a few counts. As yet, its antigen is unknown. The use of a sample-barcoded 5' primer and a J-beta primer mix characterized a second PCR of about 6 to 11 cycles. TCRdb itself ran the 5' RACE reads through MiXCR, one entry per CDR3 protein. The sample consists of approximately 800,000 distinct CDR3 sequences, 20% to 25% of them appearing once. These records were also assigned to another study, of T cells of mothers and their children. From that report: Mother-child pairs who were related displayed a slightly higher overlap than unrelated pairs, a difference that was non-significant.

This chain links TRBV7-2 with TRBJ2-7; D ambiguous. The clonotype comes from a boy aged 10-17 years in good health. Input material: blood. The CDR3 DNA sequence: TGTGCCAGCGGCTCTCAGGCGGCCTACGAGCAGTACTTC. Translating gives CASGSQAAYEQYF.